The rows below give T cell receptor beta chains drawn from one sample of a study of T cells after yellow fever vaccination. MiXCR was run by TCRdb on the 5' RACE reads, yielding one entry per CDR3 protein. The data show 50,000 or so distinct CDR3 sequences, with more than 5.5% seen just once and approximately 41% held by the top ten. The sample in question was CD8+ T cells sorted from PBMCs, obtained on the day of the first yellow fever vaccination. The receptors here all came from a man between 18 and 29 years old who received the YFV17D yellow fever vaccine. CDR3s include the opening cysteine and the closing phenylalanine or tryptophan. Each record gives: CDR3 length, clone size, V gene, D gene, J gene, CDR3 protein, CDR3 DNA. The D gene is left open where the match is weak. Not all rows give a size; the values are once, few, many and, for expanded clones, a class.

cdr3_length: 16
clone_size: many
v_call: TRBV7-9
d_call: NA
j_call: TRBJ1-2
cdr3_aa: CASSFSGVITAYGYTF
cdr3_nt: TGTGCCAGCAGCTTCTCGGGAGTCATTACGGCCTATGGCTACACCTTC

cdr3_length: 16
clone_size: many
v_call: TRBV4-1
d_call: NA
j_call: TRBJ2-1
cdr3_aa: CASSLRGAVSYNEQFF
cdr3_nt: TGCGCCAGCAGCCTTCGAGGCGCGGTCTCCTACAATGAGCAGTTCTTC

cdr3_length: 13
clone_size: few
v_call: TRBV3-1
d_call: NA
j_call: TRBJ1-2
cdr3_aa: CASSQDGGGGYTF
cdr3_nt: TGTGCCAGCAGCCAAGACGGGGGCGGCGGCTACACCTTC

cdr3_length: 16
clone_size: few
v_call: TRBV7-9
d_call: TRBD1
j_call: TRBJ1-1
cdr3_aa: CASSPGGQGAGTEAFF
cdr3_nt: TGTGCCAGCAGCCCAGGAGGACAGGGGGCAGGAACTGAAGCTTTCTTT

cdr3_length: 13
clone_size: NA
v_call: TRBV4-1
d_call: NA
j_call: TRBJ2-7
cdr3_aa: CASSLWTSYEQYF
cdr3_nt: TGCGCCAGCAGCCTTTGGACTTCCTACGAGCAGTACTTC

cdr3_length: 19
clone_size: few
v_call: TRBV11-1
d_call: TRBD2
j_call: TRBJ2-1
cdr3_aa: CASSSGSRVAGGPIHEQFF
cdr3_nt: TGTGCCAGCAGCTCGGGCAGCCGAGTAGCGGGGGGGCCGATCCATGAGCAGTTCTTC

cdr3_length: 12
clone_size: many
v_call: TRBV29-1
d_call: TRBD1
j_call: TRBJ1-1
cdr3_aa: CSVRTGNPEAFF
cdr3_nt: TGCAGCGTTCGGACAGGGAACCCTGAAGCTTTCTTT

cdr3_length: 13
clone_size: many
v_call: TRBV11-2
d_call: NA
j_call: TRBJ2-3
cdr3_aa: CASSPIWADTQYF
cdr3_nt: TGTGCCAGCAGCCCCATCTGGGCAGATACGCAGTATTTT

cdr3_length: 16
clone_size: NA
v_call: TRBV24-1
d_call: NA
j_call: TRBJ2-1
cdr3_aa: CASSDFSGGFYNEQFF
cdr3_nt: TGTGCCAGCAGTGATTTTTCGGGGGGCTTTTACAATGAGCAGTTCTTC

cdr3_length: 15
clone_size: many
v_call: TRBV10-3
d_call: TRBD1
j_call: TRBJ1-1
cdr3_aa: CAITDRGLGNTEAFF
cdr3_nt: TGTGCCATCACGGACAGGGGGTTAGGGAACACTGAAGCTTTCTTT

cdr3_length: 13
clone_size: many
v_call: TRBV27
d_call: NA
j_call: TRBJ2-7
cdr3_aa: CASRRALSYEQYF
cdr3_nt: TGTGCCAGCAGGAGGGCCCTCTCCTACGAGCAGTACTTC

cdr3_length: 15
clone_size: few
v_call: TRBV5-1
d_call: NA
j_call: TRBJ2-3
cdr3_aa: CASSLRGSGTDTQYF
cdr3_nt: TGCGCCAGCAGCTTGCGGGGGTCAGGAACAGATACGCAGTATTTT

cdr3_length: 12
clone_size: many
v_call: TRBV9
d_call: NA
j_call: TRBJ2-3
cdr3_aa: CASSVVGDTQYF
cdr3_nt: TGTGCCAGCAGCGTAGTTGGAGATACGCAGTATTTT

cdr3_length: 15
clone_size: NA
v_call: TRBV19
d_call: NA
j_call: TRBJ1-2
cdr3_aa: CASSSLGLYNYGYTF
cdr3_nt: TGTGCCAGTAGTAGCCTTGGACTTTATAACTATGGCTACACCTTC

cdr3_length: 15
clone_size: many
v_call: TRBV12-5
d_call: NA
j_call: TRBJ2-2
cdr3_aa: CASGGAKVDTGELFF
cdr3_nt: TGTGCTAGTGGTGGGGCGAAGGTTGACACCGGGGAGCTGTTTTTT

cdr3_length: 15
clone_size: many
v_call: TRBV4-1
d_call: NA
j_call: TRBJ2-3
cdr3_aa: CASSQAGLGSDTQYF
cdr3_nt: TGCGCCAGCAGCCAAGCTGGGTTGGGATCCGATACGCAGTATTTT

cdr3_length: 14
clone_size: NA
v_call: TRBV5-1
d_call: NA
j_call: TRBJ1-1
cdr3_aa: CASSLYRLNTEAFF
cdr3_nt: TGCGCCAGCAGCTTGTACCGATTGAACACTGAAGCTTTCTTT

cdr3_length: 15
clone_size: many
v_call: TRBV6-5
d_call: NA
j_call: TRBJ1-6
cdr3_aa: CASSSDRNYNSPLHF
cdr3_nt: TGTGCCAGCAGTTCTGACAGAAACTATAATTCACCCCTCCACTTT

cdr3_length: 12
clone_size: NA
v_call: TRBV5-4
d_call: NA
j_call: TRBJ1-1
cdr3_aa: CASSLKGAEAFF
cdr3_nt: TGTGCCAGCAGCCTGAAAGGGGCCGAAGCTTTCTTT

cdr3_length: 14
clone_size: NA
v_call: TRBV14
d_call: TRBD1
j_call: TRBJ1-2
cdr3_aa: CASSLPGQSYGYTF
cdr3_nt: TGTGCCAGCAGCTTACCGGGACAGAGCTATGGCTACACCTTC

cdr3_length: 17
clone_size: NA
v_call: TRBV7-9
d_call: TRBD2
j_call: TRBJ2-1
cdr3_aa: CASSSSHLAGSYNEQFF
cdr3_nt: TGTGCCAGCAGCTCCTCGCATCTAGCGGGTTCCTACAATGAGCAGTTCTTC

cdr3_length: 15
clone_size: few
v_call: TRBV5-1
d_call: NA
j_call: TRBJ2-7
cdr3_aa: CASSLLPGYSYEQYF
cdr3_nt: TGCGCCAGCAGCTTGTTGCCCGGGTACTCCTACGAGCAGTACTTC

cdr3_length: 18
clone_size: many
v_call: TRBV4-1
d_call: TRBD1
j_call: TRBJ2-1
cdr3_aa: CASSQENTGTGIWNEQFF
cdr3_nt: TGCGCCAGCAGCCAAGAAAATACCGGGACAGGGATTTGGAATGAGCAGTTCTTC

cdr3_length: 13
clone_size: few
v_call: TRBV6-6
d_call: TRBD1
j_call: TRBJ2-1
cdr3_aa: CASVGTAYNEQFF
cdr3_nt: TGTGCCTCAGTCGGGACAGCCTACAATGAGCAGTTCTTC

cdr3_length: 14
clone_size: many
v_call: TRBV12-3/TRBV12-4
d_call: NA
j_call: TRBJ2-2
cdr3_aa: CASSLAGSAGELFF
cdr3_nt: TGTGCCAGCAGTTTAGCCGGGTCGGCCGGGGAGCTGTTTTTT

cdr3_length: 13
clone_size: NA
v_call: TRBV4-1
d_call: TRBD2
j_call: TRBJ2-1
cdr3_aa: CASSLGGGDEQFF
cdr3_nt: TGCGCCAGCAGCCTCGGGGGGGGTGATGAGCAGTTCTTC

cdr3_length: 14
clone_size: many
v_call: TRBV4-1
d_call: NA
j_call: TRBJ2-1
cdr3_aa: CASSQTRGFNEQFF
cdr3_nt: TGCGCCAGCAGCCAGACCAGGGGTTTTAATGAGCAGTTCTTC

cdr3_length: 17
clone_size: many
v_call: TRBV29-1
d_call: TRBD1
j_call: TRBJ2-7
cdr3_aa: CSVEEWGRTGDHYEQYF
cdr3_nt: TGCAGCGTTGAAGAGTGGGGTAGGACAGGGGATCACTACGAGCAGTACTTC

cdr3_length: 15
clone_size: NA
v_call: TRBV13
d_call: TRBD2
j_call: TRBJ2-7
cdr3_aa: CASSQWGGTTYEQYF
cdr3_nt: TGTGCCAGCAGCCAATGGGGGGGGACCACCTACGAGCAGTACTTC

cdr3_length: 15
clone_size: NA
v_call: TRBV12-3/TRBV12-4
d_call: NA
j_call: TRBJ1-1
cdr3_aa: CASSSLRVGKTEAFF
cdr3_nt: TGTGCCAGCAGCTCGCTCAGGGTAGGGAAGACTGAAGCTTTCTTT

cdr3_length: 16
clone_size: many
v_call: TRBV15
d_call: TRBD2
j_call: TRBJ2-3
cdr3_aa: CATSRGERGSTDTQYF
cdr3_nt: TGTGCCACCAGCAGAGGGGAGCGGGGAAGCACAGATACGCAGTATTTT

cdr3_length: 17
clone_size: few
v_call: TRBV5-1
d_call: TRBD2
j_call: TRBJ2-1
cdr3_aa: CASSSMATLAGTNEQFF
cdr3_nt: TGCGCCAGCAGCTCGATGGCGACACTAGCGGGGACCAATGAGCAGTTCTTC

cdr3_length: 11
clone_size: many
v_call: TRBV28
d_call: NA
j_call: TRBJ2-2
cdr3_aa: CASAGEWELFF
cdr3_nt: TGTGCCAGCGCCGGGGAATGGGAGCTGTTTTTT

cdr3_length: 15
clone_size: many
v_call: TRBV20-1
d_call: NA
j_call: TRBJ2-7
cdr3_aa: CSAPPANRDPYEQYF
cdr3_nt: TGCAGTGCCCCTCCCGCCAACAGGGACCCCTACGAGCAGTACTTC

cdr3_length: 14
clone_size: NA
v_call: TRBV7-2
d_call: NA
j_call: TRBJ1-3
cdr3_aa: CASSSGQLGNTIYF
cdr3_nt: TGTGCCAGCAGCTCGGGACAACTTGGAAACACCATATATTTT

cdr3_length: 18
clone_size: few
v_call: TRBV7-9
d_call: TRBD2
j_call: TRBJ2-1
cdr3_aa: CASSSLGERGARWYEQFF
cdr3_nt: TGTGCCAGCAGCTCCCTCGGGGAGCGGGGGGCCCGTTGGTATGAGCAGTTCTTC

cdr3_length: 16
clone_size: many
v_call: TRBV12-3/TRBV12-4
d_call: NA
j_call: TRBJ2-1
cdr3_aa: CASTSHRAKGENEQFF
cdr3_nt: TGTGCCAGCACGAGCCATCGGGCAAAGGGCGAGAATGAGCAGTTCTTC

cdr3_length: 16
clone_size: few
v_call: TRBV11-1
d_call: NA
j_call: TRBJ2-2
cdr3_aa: CASSLAGVWSSGELFF
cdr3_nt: TGTGCCAGCAGCTTAGCGGGTGTATGGTCAAGCGGGGAGCTGTTTTTT

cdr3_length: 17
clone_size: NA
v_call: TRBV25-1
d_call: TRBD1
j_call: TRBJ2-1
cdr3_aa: CASSEYQGQSSYNEQFF
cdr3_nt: TGTGCCAGCAGTGAATATCAGGGACAGAGCTCCTACAATGAGCAGTTCTTC

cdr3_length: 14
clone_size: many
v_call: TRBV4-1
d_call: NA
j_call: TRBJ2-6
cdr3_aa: CASSPNSGANVLTF
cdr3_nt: TGCGCCAGCAGCCCAAATTCTGGGGCCAACGTCCTGACTTTC

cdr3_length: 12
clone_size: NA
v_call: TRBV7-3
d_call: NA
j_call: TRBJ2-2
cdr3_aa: CASKEGTGELFF
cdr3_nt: TGTGCCAGCAAGGAGGGTACCGGGGAGCTGTTTTTT

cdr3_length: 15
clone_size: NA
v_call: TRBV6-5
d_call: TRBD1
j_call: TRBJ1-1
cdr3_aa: CASSYSFSGGTEAFF
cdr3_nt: TGTGCCAGCAGTTACTCGTTTTCAGGGGGCACTGAAGCTTTCTTT

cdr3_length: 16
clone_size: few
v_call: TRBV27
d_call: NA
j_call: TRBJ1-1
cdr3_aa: CASSLSSGQDNTEAFF
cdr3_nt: TGTGCCAGCAGTTTATCGAGCGGGCAGGACAACACTGAAGCTTTCTTT

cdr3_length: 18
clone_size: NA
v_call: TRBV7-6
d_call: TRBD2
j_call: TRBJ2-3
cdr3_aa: CASSKYLGLAGSTDTQYF
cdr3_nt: TGTGCCAGCAGCAAATATTTGGGACTAGCGGGGAGCACAGATACGCAGTATTTT

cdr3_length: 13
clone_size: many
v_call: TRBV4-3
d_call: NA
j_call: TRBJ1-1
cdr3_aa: CASSQDQVTEAFF
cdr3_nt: TGCGCCAGCAGCCAAGATCAGGTCACTGAAGCTTTCTTT

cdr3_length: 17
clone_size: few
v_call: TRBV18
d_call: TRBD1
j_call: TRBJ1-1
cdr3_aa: CASSPGRGQRMNTEAFF
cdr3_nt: TGTGCCAGCTCACCAGGCAGGGGGCAAAGGATGAACACTGAAGCTTTCTTT

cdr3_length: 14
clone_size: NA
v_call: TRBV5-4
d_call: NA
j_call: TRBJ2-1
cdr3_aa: CASSPPLSSNEQFF
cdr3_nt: TGTGCCAGCAGTCCGCCTCTCTCTTCTAATGAGCAGTTCTTC

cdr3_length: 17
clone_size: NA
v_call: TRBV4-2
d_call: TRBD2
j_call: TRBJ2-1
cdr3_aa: CASSPWGSGGQYNEQFF
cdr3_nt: TGTGCCAGCAGCCCTTGGGGTAGCGGGGGCCAGTACAATGAGCAGTTCTTC

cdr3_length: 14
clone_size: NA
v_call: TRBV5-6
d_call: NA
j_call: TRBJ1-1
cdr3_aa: CASIGYVGNTEAFF
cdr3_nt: TGTGCCAGCATCGGATACGTAGGGAACACTGAAGCTTTCTTT

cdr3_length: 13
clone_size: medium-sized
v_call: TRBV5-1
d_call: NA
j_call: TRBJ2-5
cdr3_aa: CASSLGRKETQYF
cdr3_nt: TGCGCCAGCAGCTTGGGGAGGAAAGAGACCCAGTACTTC

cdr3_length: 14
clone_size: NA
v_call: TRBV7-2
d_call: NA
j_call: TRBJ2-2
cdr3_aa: CASSLVGFTGELFF
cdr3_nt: TGTGCCAGCAGCTTAGTGGGGTTCACCGGGGAGCTGTTTTTT

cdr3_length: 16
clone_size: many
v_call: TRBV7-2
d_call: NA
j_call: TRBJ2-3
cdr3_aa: CASSPSMAVGTDTQYF
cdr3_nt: TGTGCCAGCAGCCCCAGCATGGCCGTCGGCACAGATACGCAGTATTTT

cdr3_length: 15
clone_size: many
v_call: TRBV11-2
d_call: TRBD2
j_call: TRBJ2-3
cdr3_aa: CASSFGGAFADTQYF
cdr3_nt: TGTGCCAGCAGCTTCGGGGGGGCATTCGCAGATACGCAGTATTTT

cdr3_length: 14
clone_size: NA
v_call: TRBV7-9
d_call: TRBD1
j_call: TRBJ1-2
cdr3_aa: CASSPTGTNYGYTF
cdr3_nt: TGTGCCAGCAGCCCGACAGGGACTAACTATGGCTACACCTTC

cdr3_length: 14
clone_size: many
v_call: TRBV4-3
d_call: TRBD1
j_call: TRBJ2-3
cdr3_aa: CASSRQGNADTQYF
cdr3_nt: TGCGCCAGCAGCCGACAGGGGAACGCAGATACGCAGTATTTT

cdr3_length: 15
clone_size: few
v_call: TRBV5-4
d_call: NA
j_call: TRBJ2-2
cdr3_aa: CASSFRGLNTGELFF
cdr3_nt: TGTGCCAGCAGCTTCCGGGGCTTGAACACCGGGGAGCTGTTTTTT